This TCR beta chain was documented in a study of shared clonotypes between healthy human individuals. It was CD45RO-negative cells, positively selected for CCR7, that made up naive CD8 cells, with terminally differentiated effector memory CD45RA+ cells excluded. Libraries were prepared by immunoSEQ multiplex PCR; TCRdb keeps only in-frame clonotypes and omits some of them. The sample includes around 2,000,000 clones, approximately 94% of them seen just once. Sequencing used naive CD8+ T cells from PBMCs. The TCR was taken from a man younger than 35 in good health. Some clones in this sample may be carry-over from other donors' samples.

The DNA for the CDR3 is TGCGCCAGCAGCCCGGACCCTGCTGGGGCCAACGTCCTGACTTTC. Amino acid sequence: CASSPDPAGANVLTF. V and J are TRBV4-1 and TRBJ2-6; D gene unclear. Germline CDR1 MGHRA, CDR2 YSYEKL. V gave up 4 bases and J gave up 2 bases, with 9 bases separating them. There are 15 residues in the CDR3.